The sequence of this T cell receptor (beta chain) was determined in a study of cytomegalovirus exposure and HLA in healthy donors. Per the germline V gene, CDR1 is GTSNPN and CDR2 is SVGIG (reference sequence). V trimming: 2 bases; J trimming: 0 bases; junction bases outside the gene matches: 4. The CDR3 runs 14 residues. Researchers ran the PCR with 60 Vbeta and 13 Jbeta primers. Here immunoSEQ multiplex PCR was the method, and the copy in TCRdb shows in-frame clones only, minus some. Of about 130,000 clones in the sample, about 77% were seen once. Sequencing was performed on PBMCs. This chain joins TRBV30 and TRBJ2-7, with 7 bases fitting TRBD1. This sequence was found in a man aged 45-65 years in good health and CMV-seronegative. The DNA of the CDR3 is TGTGCCTGGAGTAGGGGGCCAGGCTCCTACGAGCAGTACTTC. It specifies CAWSRGPGSYEQYF.